One and the same sample provided the 13 T cell receptor beta chains below, sequenced in a study of blood T cell repertoires in COVID-19. Some clones are missing from TCRdb's copy, which holds only in-frame ones; the method was immunoSEQ multiplex PCR. The sample shows roughly 69,000 clones, approximately 81% of them seen only once. The specimen was PBMCs or T cells enriched from blood (not recorded which). The source is a woman aged 40 to 55 with acute COVID-19.

The rearrangement links TRBV6-2 or TRBV6-3 to TRBJ2-5; D gene uncertain. CDR1 is MNHEY, CDR2 SVGEGT, per germline. CDR3 length equals 13 residues. V lost 2 bases to trimming and J lost 4 bases, with 8 bases between them. CDR3 bases: TGTGCCAGCAGTTACGGTCAGGCAGAGACCCAGTACTTC. Translating it yields CASSYGQAETQYF.

This clone turned up a few times. V gene TRBV6-5 combines with J gene TRBJ1-1; D is unresolved. CDR3 size: 13 residues. The V and J ends lost 6 bases and 4 bases respectively, with 12 bases between them. The germline V gene has CDR1 MNHEY and CDR2 SVGAGI. CDR3 coding DNA: TGTGCCAGCAGCTCCGGAGGAAGCACTGAAGCTTTCTTT. This encodes CASSSGGSTEAFF.

The chain links TRBV5-1 to TRBJ2-7; 15 bases line up with TRBD2. Germline V gene data show CDR1 as SGHRS and CDR2 as YFSETQ. The CDR3 sequence is 16 residues long. Unmatched junction bases numbered 7, after V lost 4 bases and J lost 5 bases. CDR3 amino acids: CASSGGLAGGVNEQYF. As DNA, the CDR3 is TGCGCCAGCAGCGGGGGACTAGCGGGAGGCGTGAACGAGCAGTACTTC. Variable domain in full (rest from reference TRBV5-1 and TRBJ2-7): KAGVTQTPRYLIKTRGQQVTLSCSPISGHRSVSWYQQTPGQGLQFLFEYFSETQRNKGNFPGRFSGRQFSNSRSEMNVSTLELGDSALYLCASSGGLAGGVNEQYFGPGTRLTVT.

The rearrangement uses TRBV29-1 and TRBJ2-7; TRBD2 might be the D (6 bases). The CDR3 spans 12 residues. CDR1 SQVTM and CDR2 ANQGSEA come from the germline V gene. The ends were cut back, 7 bases at V and 2 bases at J, with 12 bases in the middle. CDR3 sequence (DNA): TGCAGCGGGACGGGAGCGACCTACGAGCAGTACTTC. It is translated as CSGTGATYEQYF.

This clone was seen just once. The gene calls are TRBV2 and TRBJ1-4; TRBD1 matches 8 bases. In germline, CDR1 is SNHLY, CDR2 FYNNEI. The CDR3 extends over 15 amino acids. V lost 5 bases to trimming and J lost 6 bases; unmatched junction nucleotides: 8. CDR3: CASSKNRGADEKLFF. The CDR3 DNA follows: TGTGCCAGCAGTAAAAACAGGGGGGCAGATGAAAAACTGTTTTTT. Supplemented by reference TRBV2 and TRBJ1-4, the full variable domain reads EPEVTQTPSHQVTQMGQEVILRCVPISNHLYFYWYRQILGQKVEFLVSFYNNEISEKSEIFDDQFSVERPDGSNFTLKIRSTKLEDSAMYFCASSKNRGADEKLFFGSGTQLSVL.

This rearrangement joins TRBV6-1 to TRBJ2-4; D remains ambiguous. Germline CDR1 reads MNHNS; CDR2 reads SASEGT. V lost 0 bases and J 11 bases, leaving 11 bases between the germline ends. The CDR3 length is 13 residues. The CDR3 DNA follows: TGTGCCAGCAGTGAAGCGCGGTTAAGGTTTCAGTACTTC. As protein: CASSEARLRFQYF.

CDR3 amino acids: CASSMDQGGELFF. Here the CDR3 DNA reads TGTGCCAGCAGCATGGACCAGGGCGGGGAGCTGTTTTTT. V usage is TRBV7-2 and J usage is TRBJ2-2; weak D call: TRBD1 (5 bases). The germline V gene has CDR1 SGHTA and CDR2 FQGNSA. Trimming removed 5 bases from V and 7 bases from J, with 11 bases in between. CDR3 length: 13 amino acids.

The gene calls are TRBV5-1 and TRBJ2-5; the match to TRBD2 covers 7 bases. Germline V CDR1 and CDR2: SGHRS, YFSETQ. Trimming removed 7 bases from V and 2 bases from J; junction bases left unmatched: 5. The CDR3 runs to 13 residues. The CDR3 DNA sequence: TGCGCCAGCGCACGGGAGGTTCAAGAGACCCAGTACTTC. Translation gives CASAREVQETQYF.

The rearrangement joins TRBV9 to TRBJ1-3; D is unresolved. The V end was cut by 4 bases, the J end by 2 bases, with 13 bases between. Per the germline V gene, CDR1 is SGDLS and CDR2 is YYNGEE. CDR3 length: 15 residues. DNA of the CDR3: TGTGCCAGCAGCTCCTCTGTCGGGGCTGGAAACACCATATATTTT. This translates into CASSSSVGAGNTIYF.

The V gene is TRBV5-6, the J gene TRBJ1-3; D gene uncertain. Germline CDR1 reads SGHDT; CDR2 reads YYEEEE. Trimming pared 2 bases from V and 2 bases from J, leaving 14 bases between. The CDR3 covers 16 residues. CDR3 DNA sequence: TGTGCCAGCAGCTTTGGAGGTACACGGCCTGGAAACACCATATATTTT. Translation gives CASSFGGTRPGNTIYF.

V usage is TRBV2 and J usage is TRBJ1-3, with a weak D call TRBD1 (6 bases). The CDR3 is 16 residues long. In germline, CDR1 is SNHLY, CDR2 FYNNEI. V gave up 6 bases and J gave up 0 bases, with 15 bases separating them. CDR3 residues: CASRGTNSPSGNTIYF. In DNA form, the CDR3 reads TGTGCCAGCAGGGGGACAAATTCCCCCTCTGGAAACACCATATATTTT.

The V gene is TRBV6-5, the J gene TRBJ1-5; D possibly corresponds to TRBD1 (6 bases). The CDR3 loop spans 15 amino acids. Trimming cost V 5 bases and J 6 bases, with 17 bases left between them. Germline CDR1 is MNHEY and CDR2 is SVGAGI. The CDR3 protein is CASSQIQGRGQPQHF. The CDR3 nucleotides are TGTGCCAGCAGTCAAATACAGGGAAGGGGTCAGCCCCAGCATTTT.

The V and J genes are TRBV7-9 and TRBJ2-1; maybe TRBD1 (5 bases). This CDR3 comprises 16 residues. The germline V gene encodes CDR1 SEHNR and CDR2 FQNEAQ (reference sequence). V dropped 1 base and J dropped 7 bases, with 17 bases sitting between them. CDR3 sequence: CASSLEAGLPRNEQFF. In DNA form, the CDR3 reads TGTGCCAGCAGCTTAGAGGCAGGGTTACCGCGTAATGAGCAGTTCTTC.